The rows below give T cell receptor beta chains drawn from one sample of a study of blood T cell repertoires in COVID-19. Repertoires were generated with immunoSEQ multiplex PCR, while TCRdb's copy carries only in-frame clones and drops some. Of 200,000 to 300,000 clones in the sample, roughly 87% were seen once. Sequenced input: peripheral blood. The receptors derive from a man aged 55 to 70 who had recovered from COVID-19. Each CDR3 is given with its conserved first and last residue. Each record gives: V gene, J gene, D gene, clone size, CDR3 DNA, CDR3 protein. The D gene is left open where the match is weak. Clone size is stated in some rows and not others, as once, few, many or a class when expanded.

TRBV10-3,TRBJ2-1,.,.,TGTGCTTCCAAGACTGCGGGGATCTACAATGAGCAGTTCTTC,CASKTAGIYNEQFF
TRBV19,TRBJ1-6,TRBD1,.,TGTGCCAGTACTCCAAGGAGGACAGGGGGCTTCGATTCACCCCTCCACTTT,CASTPRRTGGFDSPLHF
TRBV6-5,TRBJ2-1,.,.,TGTGCCAGCAGTTGGCCGGGGAATGAGCAGTTCTTC,CASSWPGNEQFF
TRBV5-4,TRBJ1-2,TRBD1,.,TGTGCCAGCAGCTTAATCACAGGGGGGCACTATGGCTACACCTTC,CASSLITGGHYGYTF
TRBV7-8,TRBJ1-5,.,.,TGTGCCAGCAGCTCACAACCTTTCAATCAGCCCCAGCATTTT,CASSSQPFNQPQHF
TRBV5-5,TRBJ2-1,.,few,TGTGCCAGCAGCTTTTTCGACAATGAGCAGTTCTTC,CASSFFDNEQFF
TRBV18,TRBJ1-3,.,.,TGTGCCAGCTCACCATACAGGGCTGGAAACACCATATATTTT,CASSPYRAGNTIYF
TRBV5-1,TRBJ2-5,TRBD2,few,TGCGCCAGCAGCTTACCAAAGGCCGGGACTAGCGGGGGGGCCATGGAGACCCAGTACTTC,CASSLPKAGTSGGAMETQYF
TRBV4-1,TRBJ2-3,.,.,TGCGCCAGCAGCCAAGGAGCTAGCGAGACGTTATCAGATACGCAGTATTTT,CASSQGASETLSDTQYF
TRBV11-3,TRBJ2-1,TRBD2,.,TGTGCCAGCAGCCCCTGGCCAACAAATAGCGGGGGGAATCACAATGAGCAGTTCTTC,CASSPWPTNSGGNHNEQFF
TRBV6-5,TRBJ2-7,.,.,TGTGCCAGCACCAAACAGGGGGGGGAGCAGTACTTC,CASTKQGGEQYF
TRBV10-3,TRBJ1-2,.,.,TGTGCCATCAGTGCTGGGCTTATTAACTATGGCTACACCTTC,CAISAGLINYGYTF
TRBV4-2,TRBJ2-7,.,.,TGTGCCAGCAGCCAAGGAGATAGCGGCGAGCAGTACTTC,CASSQGDSGEQYF
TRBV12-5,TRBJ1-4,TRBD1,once,TGTGCTAGTGGTTGGGGACAGGCAAATGAAAAACTGTTTTTT,CASGWGQANEKLFF
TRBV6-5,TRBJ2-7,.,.,TGTGCCAGCAGACACTTCGGGGGAGGGCAGTACTTC,CASRHFGGGQYF
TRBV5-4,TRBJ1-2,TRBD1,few,TGTGCCAGCAGCGGGACAGGGAATGGCTACACCTTC,CASSGTGNGYTF
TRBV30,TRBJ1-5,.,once,TGTGCCTGGAGTGTACGAGCCGCCAATCAGCCCCAGCATTTT,CAWSVRAANQPQHF
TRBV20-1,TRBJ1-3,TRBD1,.,TGCAGTGCTAGTTACAGGGGTTTGGCAAACACCATATATTTT,CSASYRGLANTIYF
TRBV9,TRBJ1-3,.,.,TGTGCCAGCAGCGCAGACATGAGCTCTGGAAACACCATATATTTT,CASSADMSSGNTIYF
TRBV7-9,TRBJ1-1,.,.,TGTGCCAGCAGCTTACCCGGGGGATACACTGAAGCTTTCTTT,CASSLPGGYTEAFF
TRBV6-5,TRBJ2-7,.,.,TGTGCCAGCAGTTACTCGGCGGTCCCGCACGAGCAGTACTTC,CASSYSAVPHEQYF
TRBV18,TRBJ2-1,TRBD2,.,TGTGCCAGCTCACCAGGCGCGGGGGGGCTTGGTGAGCAGTTCTTC,CASSPGAGGLGEQFF
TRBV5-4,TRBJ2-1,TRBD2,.,TGTGCCAGCAGCTTCGGCGGGGGGGCATACAATGAGCAGTTCTTC,CASSFGGGAYNEQFF
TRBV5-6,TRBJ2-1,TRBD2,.,TGTGCCAGCAGCTTCCCGGGACTAGGGGTAAGGGAGCAGTTCTTC,CASSFPGLGVREQFF
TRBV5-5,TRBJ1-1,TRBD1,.,TGTGCCAGCTCTCGGACAGGGGGTATAGAAGCTTTCTTT,CASSRTGGIEAFF
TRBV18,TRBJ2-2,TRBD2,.,TGTGCCAGCTCAAATGGACTAGCGGGGGGTCCCACCGGGGAGCTGTTTTTT,CASSNGLAGGPTGELFF
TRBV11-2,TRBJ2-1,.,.,TGTGCCAGCAGCTTGTCGAACGGCAATGAGCAGTTCTTC,CASSLSNGNEQFF
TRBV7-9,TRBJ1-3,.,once,TGTGCCAGCAGCTTTGCATTGAGTGGAAACACCATATATTTT,CASSFALSGNTIYF
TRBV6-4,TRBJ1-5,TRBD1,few,TGTGCCAGCAGGATGACAGGGGCCAGCAATCAGCCCCAGCATTTT,CASRMTGASNQPQHF
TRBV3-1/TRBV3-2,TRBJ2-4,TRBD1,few,TGTGCCAGCAGCCAAGTCCCGGGGACAGGCAACATTCAGTACTTC,CASSQVPGTGNIQYF